A single sample gave rise to the 10 T cell receptor beta chains below, sequenced in a study of blood T cell repertoires in COVID-19. Sequencing was performed with immunoSEQ multiplex PCR; in TCRdb, only in-frame clones are kept and a portion is missing. This table has approximately 470,000 clones, roughly 85% appearing once. Sequencing was carried out using peripheral blood. Every receptor here comes from a human donor in a cohort sampled during active COVID-19.

The V and J genes are TRBV3-1 (or the pseudogene TRBV3-2) and TRBJ1-2, with 11 nucleotides matching TRBD1. This CDR3 contains 16 residues. The V and J ends lost 8 bases and 6 bases, in that order; junction bases with no gene match: 14. The germline CDR1 and CDR2 sequences are LGHDT and YNNKEL (reference sequence). CDR3 amino acids: CASSPRTGGALNGYTF. CDR3 coding DNA: TGTGCCAGCTCCCCTCGGACAGGGGGCGCGTTGAATGGCTACACCTTC.

The chain carries TRBV28 and TRBJ1-2; 8 bases fit TRBD1. V gave up 2 bases and J gave up 3 bases; unmatched junction bases: 8. CDR1 is MDHEN, CDR2 SYDVKM, per germline. The CDR3 is made up of 16 amino acids. The CDR3 reads CASSLATGQDYYGYTF. The CDR3 DNA sequence: TGTGCCAGCAGTTTAGCAACGGGACAGGATTACTATGGCTACACCTTC.

This clone showed up many times. The CDR3 sequence: CASSLGRARTDTQYF. CDR3 nucleotide sequence: TGCGCCAGCAGCTTAGGGCGGGCAAGGACAGATACGCAGTATTTT. The gene calls are TRBV5-1 and TRBJ2-3; weak D call: TRBD2 (5 bases). Germline V gives CDR1 SGHRS, CDR2 YFSETQ. V lost 2 bases to trimming and J lost 3 bases, with 13 bases between them. The CDR3 length is 15 residues.

The chain employs TRBV28 and TRBJ2-3; D gene unclear. This CDR3 comprises 13 residues. V was clipped by 6 bases and J by 1 base, with 8 bases between them. Germline lookup yields CDR1 MDHEN and CDR2 SYDVKM. The CDR3 reads CASRRRGTDTQYF. The CDR3 DNA is TGTGCCAGCAGGAGGAGAGGCACAGATACGCAGTATTTT. The entire variable domain, with the rest obtained from reference TRBV28 and TRBJ2-3, is as follows: DVKVTQSSRYLVKRTGEKVFLECVQDMDHENMFWYRQDPGLGLRLIYFSYDVKMKEKGDIPEGYSVSREKKERFSLILESASTNQTSMYLCASRRRGTDTQYFGPGTRLTVL.

The genes are TRBV3-1 (or the pseudogene TRBV3-2) and TRBJ1-1; 10 bases are a match to TRBD1. Trimming at V came to 1 base and at J to 4 bases, leaving 6 bases not matched to a gene. CDR1 and CDR2 (germline): LGHDT, YNNKEL (reference sequence). The CDR3 sequence is 16 residues long. The CDR3 sequence is CASSQVTGGLRTEAFF. DNA for the CDR3: TGTGCCAGCAGCCAAGTGACAGGGGGCTTACGCACTGAAGCTTTCTTT.

J is TRBJ2-2 and V is TRBV9, with D tentatively TRBD1 (5 bases). The CDR3 runs 16 residues. Germline V gene data show CDR1 as SGDLS and CDR2 as YYNGEE. With 0 bases removed from V and 2 bases from J, the gap between germline ends came to 11 bases. The CDR3, as DNA: TGTGCCAGCAGCGTAGCAGGGCCTAAAAACACCGGGGAGCTGTTTTTT. Its translation: CASSVAGPKNTGELFF.

The chain combines TRBV6-1 with TRBJ1-2; D call uncertain. V was pared by 1 base and J by 0 bases, with 9 bases between. The CDR3 has 15 residues. Germline CDR1 MNHNS, CDR2 SASEGT. CDR3 DNA: TGTGCCAGCAGTGAAGGCCGGGTCTCTAACTATGGCTACACCTTC. Residues: CASSEGRVSNYGYTF.

This clone was detected only once. The chain has TRBV6-2 or TRBV6-3 and TRBJ2-3, with unresolved D. Trimming removed 0 bases at V and 4 bases at J, with 11 bases between. The CDR3 has 15 amino acids. CDR1 and CDR2 (germline): MNHEY, SVGEGT. CDR3 bases: TGTGCCAGCAGTTACTCATCTAGATCGCCAGATACGCAGTATTTT. Amino acids: CASSYSSRSPDTQYF.

This clone came up a few times. The genes are TRBV4-1 and TRBJ2-2, with TRBD2 matching 12 bases. This CDR3 region has 18 residues. Per germline, CDR1 MGHRA and CDR2 YSYEKL. Trimming took 3 bases from V and 0 from J; bases not matched to a gene: 5. CDR3 DNA sequence: TGCGCCAGCAGCCAGGGTCTAGCGGGAGGGCCGAACACCGGGGAGCTGTTTTTT. Amino acid sequence: CASSQGLAGGPNTGELFF.

This clone was picked up a small number of times. The J gene is TRBJ1-6, the V gene TRBV18; weak D call: TRBD1 (5 bases). Germline CDR1 reads KGHSH; CDR2 reads LQKENI. This CDR3 spans 15 amino acids. Trimming removed 6 bases from V and 7 bases from J, with 16 bases in between. The CDR3 DNA reads as TGTGCCAGCTCGGTGGACATTATCCCCAATTCACCCCTCCACTTT. As protein: CASSVDIIPNSPLHF.